The T cell receptor (beta chain) described here comes from a study of blood T cell repertoires in COVID-19. V shed 0 bases and J 1 base; nucleotides not matched to a gene: 0. The CDR3 loop spans 15 amino acids. CDR1 is LGHNA and CDR2 is YSLEER in the germline V gene. Method: immunoSEQ multiplex PCR; TCRdb's copy keeps in-frame clones and lacks some. The table has about 300,000 clones, under 90% seen once. V usage is TRBV4-3 and J usage is TRBJ2-3; 8 bases are a match to TRBD1. Material for sequencing was peripheral blood. The sequence was collected from a woman aged 25 to 39 with COVID-19, enrolled during active disease. The CDR3 loop is CASSQEDRGTDTQYF. Written as DNA, the CDR3 is TGCGCCAGCAGCCAAGAGGACAGGGGCACAGATACGCAGTATTTT.